Below, 24 T cell receptor beta chains from the same sample are listed, as sequenced in a study of neurological immune-mediated disorders (dated by TCRdb to between 2018 and 2020). Library preparation employed 5' RACE. Sequenced on an Illumina HiSeq 2500. TCRdb reanalyzed the raw reads on its own, using fastp at Q25 for trimming and MiXCR for clone calling, and kept in-frame beta chains. Rows with one shared CDR3 protein collapse into an entry with the most common genes and DNA. The sample table contains about 50,000 distinct CDR3 sequences; only one count was recorded for around 17% of them. 4% to 5.5% of the sample is taken by the ten largest. The sequenced material came from PBMCs. All receptors derive from a man in his 60s in good health.

By share, this clonotype ranks as medium-sized. This rearrangement joins TRBV5-1 to TRBJ2-7; D unclear. The CDR3 contains 14 residues. Germline-derived CDR1 and CDR2 are SGHRS and YFSETQ. With 0 bases removed from V and 2 bases from J, the gap between germline ends came to 9 bases. DNA for the CDR3: TGCGCCAGCAGCTTGGGTCTGGGTCCCTACGAGCAGTACTTC. As protein: CASSLGLGPYEQYF.

Remarks on this clonotype: A read error is possible here, since a much larger clone lies one base away. The gene calls are TRBV25-1 and TRBJ2-7; D not certain. CDR1 MGHDK and CDR2 SYGVNS come from the germline V gene. V was shortened by 4 bases and J by 3 bases, with 10 bases between the two germline ends. The CDR3 extends over 13 amino acids. The chain's CDR3 is CASSVGWFYEQYF. In DNA, the CDR3 is TGTGCCAGCAGTGTGGGGTGGTTCTACGAGCAGTACTTC.

This clonotype occurred many times. This chain connects TRBV5-1 to TRBJ2-7; a weak D match, TRBD2 (6 bases). The CDR3 is made up of 14 amino acids. Deletions cut 2 bases from V and 1 base from J, with 10 bases between. Per germline, CDR1 SGHRS and CDR2 YFSETQ. The CDR3 here is CASSFGTESYEQYF. The CDR3 DNA follows: TGCGCCAGCAGCTTTGGGACTGAGTCCTACGAGCAGTACTTC.

This clonotype showed up many times. The gene calls are TRBV12-3 or TRBV12-4 and TRBJ2-1; 11 nucleotides line up with TRBD2. The CDR3 loop spans 16 amino acids. With 2 bases clipped from V and 7 bases from J, the junction kept 7 bases outside the gene matches. In DNA, the CDR3 is TGTGCCAGCAGTTTAACACTAGCGGGAGTTCAAAATGAGCAGTTCTTC. Translated: CASSLTLAGVQNEQFF.

This clonotype was observed many times. The V call is TRBV7-9, the J call TRBJ2-3; D is unclear. Trimming took off 11 bases at V and 5 bases at J, with 14 bases between the two ends. CDR3 length equals 12 residues. Germline loops: CDR1 SEHNR, CDR2 FQNEAQ (reference sequence). The CDR3 is CAGSGLGDTQYF. The CDR3 region has the DNA TGTGCCGGGTCAGGATTAGGAGATACGCAGTATTTT.

This clonotype was detected ten times or more. CDR3 bases: TGCGCCAGCAGCCCTGTAGGGATCGGCTACAATGAGCAGTTCTTC. Translation: CASSPVGIGYNEQFF. The V and J genes are TRBV5-1 and TRBJ2-1; unclear D gene. V was pared by 4 bases and J by 3 bases, with 14 bases between. CDR1 and CDR2 (germline): SGHRS, YFSETQ. The CDR3 totals 15 residues.

This clonotype was recorded many times. The chain links TRBV20-1 to TRBJ2-7; 7 nucleotides match TRBD1. Per the germline V gene, CDR1 is DFQATT and CDR2 is SNEGSKA (reference sequence). V shed 6 bases, J shed 6 bases, and the junction held 8 bases outside the gene matches. The CDR3 extends over 12 amino acids. This CDR3 reads CSATRQGGEQYF. The CDR3 DNA reads TGCAGTGCCACCCGACAGGGTGGCGAGCAGTACTTC.

This clonotype was seen once. One end of the junction is discordant with germline, which a read error may explain. The V call is TRBV6-2 or TRBV6-3, the J call TRBJ2-1; D not resolved. Germline V CDR1 and CDR2: MNHEY, SVGEGT. The CDR3 runs to 17 residues. The CDR3 DNA sequence: TGTGCCAGTAGTTACTCGGCGGCTCGACCCCTCTACAATGATCAGTTCTTC. Residues: CASSYSAARPLYNDQFF.

The sample holds many counts of this clonotype. V and J are TRBV28 and TRBJ2-5, with 10 bases lining up with TRBD2. The ends lost 5 bases at V and 0 bases at J; junction bases unmatched: 15. Looked up from germline, CDR1 is MDHEN and CDR2 is SYDVKM. CDR3 size: 19 residues. CDR3 nucleotide sequence: TGTGCCAGCAGTCTCGGGGGAAGCGGGAGGGCCGGGGACCAAGAGACCCAGTACTTC. This sequence encodes CASSLGGSGRAGDQETQYF. The variable domain in full, with the rest retrieved from reference TRBV28 and TRBJ2-5, is DVKVTQSSRYLVKRTGEKVFLECVQDMDHENMFWYRQDPGLGLRLIYFSYDVKMKEKGDIPEGYSVSREKKERFSLILESASTNQTSMYLCASSLGGSGRAGDQETQYFGPGTRLLVL.

In its sample, this clonotype was seen many times. The V call is TRBV5-4, the J call TRBJ2-7; D may correspond to TRBD1 or TRBD2 (5 bases each). CDR1 SGHNT and CDR2 YYREEE come from the germline V gene (reference sequence). CDR3 length: 12 residues. Trimming left V 4 bases short and J 9 bases short, with 14 bases between. The CDR3 protein is CASSRDLMVQYF. CDR3 in DNA: TGTGCCAGCAGCCGGGACCTCATGGTGCAGTACTTC.

The gene calls are TRBV18 and TRBJ2-1; D possibly corresponds to TRBD1 (6 bases). The CDR3 extends over 13 amino acids. The germline V and J ends were trimmed by 5 bases and 6 bases, with 11 bases remaining between them. Germline assignment: CDR1 KGHSH and CDR2 LQKENI. The chain's CDR3 is CASSTTGSNEQFF. CDR3 nucleotides: TGTGCCAGCTCAACGACAGGCTCCAATGAGCAGTTCTTC.

This clonotype was seen many times. The V call is TRBV20-1, the J call TRBJ1-5; 9 nucleotides line up with TRBD1. Looked up from germline, CDR1 is DFQATT and CDR2 is SNEGSKA (reference sequence). V was clipped by 0 bases and J by 1 base; unmatched bases: 4. This CDR3 contains 16 residues. CDR3 coding DNA: TGCAGTGCTAGAGATTGGACAGGGGCAAGCAATCAGCCCCAGCATTTT. This gives the protein CSARDWTGASNQPQHF.

The rearrangement links TRBV28 to TRBJ2-7, with D tentatively TRBD2 (5 bases). The CDR3 extends over 12 amino acids. V shed 4 bases and J shed 7 bases, with 11 bases lying between them. The germline CDR1 and CDR2 sequences are MDHEN and SYDVKM. The CDR3 DNA sequence: TGTGCCAGCAGTTCCCCCCCGGGAGAGCAGTACTTC. Its protein product is CASSSPPGEQYF.

There are many counts of this clonotype. The chain couples TRBV7-2 to TRBJ2-1; TRBD2 aligns across 10 bases. V shed 6 bases and J 5 bases; nucleotides not matched to a gene: 7. The CDR3 is 15 residues long. CDR1 and CDR2 from the germline V gene are SGHTA and FQGNSA. The CDR3 protein is CASSRSGRADNEQFF. The DNA for the CDR3 is TGTGCCAGCAGTCGAAGCGGGAGGGCCGACAATGAGCAGTTCTTC.

Ten or more counts support this clonotype. J is TRBJ2-1 and V is TRBV7-3; the match to TRBD2 covers 10 bases. CDR3 length equals 15 residues. Looked up from germline, CDR1 is SGHTA and CDR2 is FQGTGA. The junction had 8 bases not matched to a gene; V was cut back by 5 bases and J by 7 bases. DNA of the CDR3: TGTGCCAGCAGCCTCGGACTAGCGGCTTTGAATGAGCAGTTCTTC. It is translated as CASSLGLAALNEQFF.

The V and J genes are TRBV29-1 and TRBJ2-1, with 8 bases identical to TRBD2. CDR3 length: 13 amino acids. The germline CDR1 and CDR2 sequences are SQVTM and ANQGSEA. J lost 9 bases, V lost 3 bases, and 7 bases had no gene match. In DNA form, the CDR3 reads TGCAGCGTTGAGCGGGGGGCGGTCGGTGAGCAGTTCTTC. Amino acid sequence: CSVERGAVGEQFF.

This clonotype was observed at least ten times. This chain connects TRBV6-5 to TRBJ1-5, with D perhaps matching TRBD1 (6 bases). This CDR3 has 14 amino acids. Trimming left V 5 bases short and J 9 bases short, with 17 bases between. Germline CDR1 and CDR2: MNHEY and SVGAGI. The CDR3 reads CASSTLQGLRPQHF. In DNA form, the CDR3 reads TGTGCCAGCAGTACACTACAGGGTCTGAGGCCCCAGCATTTT.

This clonotype was recorded a few times. The rearrangement links TRBV20-1 to TRBJ2-3; 10 positions agree with TRBD1. The trim removed 5 bases at V and 8 bases at J, leaving 7 bases unmatched. Per the germline V gene, CDR1 is DFQATT and CDR2 is SNEGSKA (reference sequence). The CDR3 length is 13 residues. CDR3 nucleotide sequence: TGCAGTGCTTCCCCGGGGACAGGGGCTACGCAGTATTTT. This translates into CSASPGTGATQYF.

This clonotype was counted at least ten times. The rearrangement joins TRBV5-1 to TRBJ2-1, with TRBD2 matching 7 bases. Germline V lookup: CDR1 SGHRS, CDR2 YFSETQ. The CDR3 has 16 residues. Losses at the gene ends were 4 bases for V and 2 bases for J; bases not matched to a gene: 9. CDR3 sequence reads: CASSVKSGITYNEQFF. As DNA, the CDR3 is TGCGCCAGCAGCGTGAAAAGCGGGATCACCTACAATGAGCAGTTCTTC.

The chain has TRBV9 and TRBJ1-6; a weak D match, TRBD1 (5 bases). V was shortened by 3 bases and J by 19 bases, with 29 bases between the two germline ends. This CDR3 is built from 16 residues. The germline V gene encodes CDR1 SGDLS and CDR2 YYNGEE. The CDR3 bases are TGTGCCAGCAGCGCTTCCCCGGGGGAGGTGTACTCACCCATACACTTT. Translating gives CASSASPGEVYSPIHF.

This clonotype was seen repeatedly, ten times or more. The rearrangement uses TRBV4-1 and TRBJ2-4, with D possibly TRBD2 on 6 matching bases. Trimming shortened V by 4 bases and J by 1 base, and 20 bases separated the two germline ends. There are 18 residues in the CDR3. Germline CDR1 reads MGHRA; CDR2 reads YSYEKL. The CDR3 region has the DNA TGCGCCAGCAGCCCCCAGGAGGGCAGGATTGCGGCCAAAAACATTCAGTACTTC. Translation gives CASSPQEGRIAAKNIQYF.

This clonotype was seen at least ten times. The V and J genes are TRBV9 and TRBJ2-5, with 8 bases aligning to TRBD2. This CDR3 comprises 17 residues. Germline V gives CDR1 SGDLS, CDR2 YYNGEE. V lost 0 bases and J lost 3; bases outside the gene matches: 10. Here the CDR3 DNA reads TGTGCCAGCAGCGTAGGAGGGAATAGCGGGGCTGAAGAGACCCAGTACTTC. Protein: CASSVGGNSGAEETQYF.

This clonotype was seen many times. The J gene is TRBJ1-1, the V gene TRBV9; D gene unclear. V lost 0 bases, J lost 4 bases, and 10 bases lay in between. Germline CDR1 and CDR2: SGDLS and YYNGEE. The CDR3 runs to 14 residues. The CDR3 spells CASSVVPSGTEAFF. CDR3 DNA sequence: TGTGCCAGCAGCGTAGTACCGTCGGGCACTGAAGCTTTCTTT.

This clonotype appeared many times. The CDR3 DNA follows: TGTGCCAGCAGTCCCCGGACAGGGACGGCACTTGGAAGAACTGAAGCTTTCTTT. Translated: CASSPRTGTALGRTEAFF. V and J are TRBV27 and TRBJ1-1, with TRBD1 matching over 8 bases. This CDR3 has 18 residues. In germline, CDR1 is MNHEY, CDR2 SMNVEV (reference sequence). V lost 5 bases, J lost 5 bases, and 19 bases stayed unmatched.